A single sample is the source of the 26 T cell receptor beta chains below, sequenced in a study of shared clonotypes between healthy human individuals. Assay used: immunoSEQ multiplex PCR; TCRdb lists only in-frame clones, some missing. The repertoire has 1,400,000 or so clones, about 98.5% of them found once; the top ten carry approximately 0.4%. The specimen was naive CD4+ T cells sorted from blood. The subset here: CD45RA+ positively selected. The receptors shown here come from a man aged 25-40 years in good health.

CDR3 DNA: TGTGCCAGCAGCCTTAGGACGGTTTCCTACGAGCAGTACTTC. Its protein product is CASSLRTVSYEQYF. This chain links TRBV7-8 with TRBJ2-7; no clear D gene. V lost 5 bases, J lost 1 base, and 12 bases lay in between. The CDR3 contains 14 residues. Germline CDR1 is SGHVS and CDR2 is FQNEAQ.

The chain recombines TRBV7-8 with TRBJ2-1; the D is unclear. CDR1 and CDR2 (germline): SGHVS, FQNEAQ. The CDR3 loop spans 16 amino acids. Trimming took 1 base from V and 5 from J, leaving 15 bases between them. The CDR3 DNA is TGTGCCAGCAGCTTAGGACGGTGGCAACAACACAATGAGCAGTTCTTC. Amino acids: CASSLGRWQQHNEQFF. Filled out from reference TRBV7-8 and TRBJ2-1, the complete variable domain reads GAGVSQSPRYKVAKRGQDVALRCDPISGHVSLFWYQQALGQGPEFLTYFQNEAQLDKSGLPSDRFFAERPEGSVSTLKIQRTQQEDSAVYLCASSLGRWQQHNEQFFGPGTRLTVL.

J is TRBJ1-5 and V is TRBV2; D gene uncertain. Trimming took 3 bases from V and 5 from J, leaving 8 bases between them. This CDR3 comprises 13 residues. Germline V lookup: CDR1 SNHLY, CDR2 FYNNEI. DNA for the CDR3: TGTGCCAGCAGTGAGAACACGGATCAGCCCCAGCATTTT. It translates to CASSENTDQPQHF. The whole variable domain, remainder taken from reference TRBV2 and TRBJ1-5, is EPEVTQTPSHQVTQMGQEVILRCVPISNHLYFYWYRQILGQKVEFLVSFYNNEISEKSEIFDDQFSVERPDGSNFTLKIRSTKLEDSAMYFCASSENTDQPQHFGDGTRLSIL.

The chain is built from TRBV7-3 and TRBJ1-2, with 8 nucleotides matching TRBD1. CDR1 is SGHTA and CDR2 is FQGTGA in the germline V gene. The CDR3 length is 14 residues. V dropped 3 bases and J dropped 3; count of bases not matched to a gene: 3. The DNA for the CDR3 is TGTGCCAGCAGCTTTGGACAGGGCCACTATGGCTACACCTTC. Its translation is CASSFGQGHYGYTF.

This clone was counted a single time. This chain connects TRBV9 to TRBJ2-3, with TRBD2 identical over 7 bases. This CDR3 contains 16 residues. The V gene end was trimmed by 0 bases and the J gene end by 6 bases; junction bases not matched to a gene: 10. The germline CDR1 and CDR2 sequences are SGDLS and YYNGEE. The CDR3: CASSVVPAGRGDTQYF. Here the CDR3 DNA reads TGTGCCAGCAGCGTAGTCCCAGCGGGACGGGGGGATACGCAGTATTTT. Supplemented by reference TRBV9 and TRBJ2-3, the full variable domain reads DSGVTQTPKHLITATGQRVTLRCSPRSGDLSVYWYQQSLDQGLQFLIQYYNGEERAKGNILERFSAQQFPDLHSELNLSSLELGDSALYFCASSVVPAGRGDTQYFGPGTRLTVL.

Comment on this clone: A junction end diverges from the germline sequence, so it may reflect a read error. The chain combines TRBV5-8 with TRBJ1-2; D is undetermined. The CDR3 covers 11 residues. CDR1 is SGHTS, CDR2 YDEGEE, per germline. Here the CDR3 reads CASSWGSQQTF. In DNA, the CDR3 is TGTGCCAGCAGCTGGGGTAGTCAGCAGACATTC.

The chain has TRBV4-1 and TRBJ2-5, with D possibly TRBD1 on 6 matching bases. The CDR3 length is 16 residues. V gave up 3 bases and J gave up 9 bases, with 23 bases separating them. Germline V gene sequence: CDR1 MGHRA, CDR2 YSYEKL. The CDR3 DNA reads TGCGCCAGCAGCCAGCTATCCGGGACCGGCAACAGGGCCCAGTACTTC. Translation: CASSQLSGTGNRAQYF.

A remark on this clone: A read error may produce the germline difference seen at one junction end. The J gene is TRBJ2-3, the V gene TRBV7-7; TRBD2 matches at 12 bases. This CDR3 spans 18 amino acids. Per germline, CDR1 SSHAT and CDR2 FNYEAQ (reference sequence). The CDR3 DNA follows: TGTGCTAGCAGCCCTACATCGGGCCTAGCGGGAGGGCCAGATACGCAGTATTTT. Translating it yields CASSPTSGLAGGPDTQYF.

For this clone: Other DNA sequences in this specimen translate into the identical CDR3. J is TRBJ2-3 and V is TRBV5-1; 10 bases match TRBD2. Per germline, CDR1 SGHRS and CDR2 YFSETQ. V lost 4 bases and J lost 0; bases outside the gene matches: 2. This CDR3 spans 15 amino acids. In nucleotides, the CDR3 is TGCGCCAGCAGCCAGACTAGCGGGAGCACAGATACGCAGTATTTT. It translates to CASSQTSGSTDTQYF. Full variable domain (outside the CDR3, taken from reference TRBV5-1 and TRBJ2-3): KAGVTQTPRYLIKTRGQQVTLSCSPISGHRSVSWYQQTPGQGLQFLFEYFSETQRNKGNFPGRFSGRQFSNSRSEMNVSTLELGDSALYLCASSQTSGSTDTQYFGPGTRLTVL.

Details on this clone: Different DNA sequences within this sample yield the same CDR3. The chain combines TRBV5-1 with TRBJ2-3; TRBD2 might be the D (6 bases). Trimming pared 0 bases from V and 3 bases from J, leaving 11 bases between. CDR1 and CDR2 from the germline V gene are SGHRS and YFSETQ. The CDR3 loop spans 15 amino acids. Here the CDR3 DNA reads TGCGCCAGCAGCTTGGTCGGGGGAAGAACAGATACGCAGTATTTT. Protein product: CASSLVGGRTDTQYF. Supplemented by reference TRBV5-1 and TRBJ2-3, the full variable domain reads KAGVTQTPRYLIKTRGQQVTLSCSPISGHRSVSWYQQTPGQGLQFLFEYFSETQRNKGNFPGRFSGRQFSNSRSEMNVSTLELGDSALYLCASSLVGGRTDTQYFGPGTRLTVL.

The V call is TRBV7-2, the J call TRBJ1-1; D gene uncertain. The CDR3 consists of 15 residues. V lost 1 base and J 2 bases, leaving 11 bases between the germline ends. The germline gives CDR1 SGHTA, CDR2 FQGNSA. The CDR3 nucleotides read TGTGCCAGCAGCTTAGTTTTGAAGGCTAACACTGAAGCTTTCTTT. This gives the protein CASSLVLKANTEAFF.

To note about this clone: The sample carries other DNA sequences with the same CDR3. The rearrangement links TRBV18 to TRBJ2-5; the D is unclear. Germline V gene lookup returns CDR1 KGHSH and CDR2 LQKENI. The CDR3 sequence is 12 residues long. Trimming took 3 bases from V and 5 from J, leaving 7 bases between them. CDR3 nucleotide sequence: TGTGCCAGCTCACCCAGTCCCGAGACCCAGTACTTC. It codes for CASSPSPETQYF.

As concerns this clone: The same CDR3 can be traced to other DNA sequences in this sample. The chain recombines TRBV5-1 with TRBJ2-3; D gene ambiguous. CDR1 is SGHRS, CDR2 YFSETQ, per germline. Trimming left V 1 base short and J 1 base short, with 4 bases between. This CDR3 is 13 amino acids long. CDR3 coding DNA: TGCGCCAGCAGCTTGCAGGGCACAGATACGCAGTATTTT. This codes for CASSLQGTDTQYF.

V and J are TRBV6-5 and TRBJ2-3; weak D call: TRBD2 (6 bases). The germline V gene has CDR1 MNHEY and CDR2 SVGAGI. The CDR3 runs to 15 residues. V lost 7 bases and J lost 2, with 16 bases in between. The DNA for the CDR3 is TGTGCCAGCACCCGGGGAGTAGCGGTCACAGATACGCAGTATTTT. This translates into CASTRGVAVTDTQYF.

This chain connects TRBV6-5 to TRBJ2-5, with D perhaps given as TRBD1 or TRBD2 (5 bases each). Germline loops: CDR1 MNHEY, CDR2 SVGAGI. V shed 5 bases and J shed 2 bases, with 12 bases lying between them. This CDR3 has 14 amino acids. CDR3: CASSPSWGQETQYF. The CDR3 coding sequence is TGTGCCAGCAGTCCGTCGTGGGGGCAAGAGACCCAGTACTTC.

The chain links TRBV30 to TRBJ2-7; D not certain. CDR1 GTSNPN and CDR2 SVGIG come from the germline V gene (reference sequence). The CDR3 is 14 amino acids. V shed 5 bases and J shed 0 bases, with 14 bases lying between them. CDR3 in amino acids: CAWATRTDSYEQYF. The CDR3 DNA follows: TGTGCCTGGGCAACTCGGACGGACTCCTACGAGCAGTACTTC.

The chain recombines TRBV30 with TRBJ2-7; no reliable D call. From germline, CDR1 is GTSNPN and CDR2 SVGIG (reference sequence). CDR3 length: 13 amino acids. V shed 0 bases and J shed 1 base, with 7 bases lying between them. CDR3 sequence (DNA): TGTGCCTGGAGTGTGAGCTTATCCTACGAGCAGTACTTC. Amino acids: CAWSVSLSYEQYF. The whole variable domain, remainder taken from reference TRBV30 and TRBJ2-7, is SQTIHQWPATLVQPVGSPLSLECTVEGTSNPNLYWYRQAAGRGLQLLFYSVGIGQISSEVPQNLSASRPQDRQFILSSKKLLLSDSGFYLCAWSVSLSYEQYFGPGTRLTVT.

The genes are TRBV6-1 and TRBJ2-7; D is unclear. V was cut by 0 bases and J by 3 bases, with 9 bases left in between. CDR1 and CDR2 (germline): MNHNS, SASEGT. CDR3 length equals 14 residues. This CDR3 reads CASSEATQFYEQYF. The CDR3 DNA sequence: TGTGCCAGCAGTGAAGCAACCCAATTCTACGAGCAGTACTTC.

The chain employs TRBV5-1 and TRBJ1-1, with D hard to call. The V end was cut by 0 bases, the J end by 3 bases, with 15 bases between. CDR1 is SGHRS, CDR2 YFSETQ, per germline. This CDR3 has 16 residues. CDR3 loop: CASSLGSPEGDTEAFF. The CDR3, as DNA: TGCGCCAGCAGCTTGGGTAGCCCTGAGGGCGACACTGAAGCTTTCTTT.

V and J are TRBV5-1 and TRBJ2-2; D might be TRBD1 (6 bases). In germline, CDR1 is SGHRS, CDR2 YFSETQ. This CDR3 region has 15 residues. V was clipped by 0 bases and J by 4 bases, with 10 bases between them. The CDR3 here is CASSLGDRSTGELFF. The CDR3 region has the DNA TGCGCCAGCAGCTTGGGTGACAGGAGCACCGGGGAGCTGTTTTTT.

This rearrangement joins TRBV7-9 to TRBJ1-5; tentatively, D is TRBD1 (5 bases). The CDR3 is 15 amino acids. V lost 4 bases, J lost 5 bases, and 15 bases lay in between. Per the germline V gene, CDR1 is SEHNR and CDR2 is FQNEAQ (reference sequence). Here the CDR3 DNA reads TGTGCCAGCAGCTCCGTGGGATGGGGCGATCAGCCCCAGCATTTT. Translating gives CASSSVGWGDQPQHF.

The rearrangement uses TRBV25-1 and TRBJ2-6; weak D call: TRBD1 (6 bases). Trimming stripped 1 base from V and 1 base from J, with 14 bases between. Per the germline V gene, CDR1 is MGHDK and CDR2 is SYGVNS. The CDR3 consists of 18 residues. The CDR3 sequence is CASSESYRVRSGANVLTF. The CDR3 DNA reads as TGTGCCAGCAGTGAATCTTACAGGGTTCGGTCTGGGGCCAACGTCCTGACTTTC.

The V and J genes are TRBV27 and TRBJ2-2, with D perhaps TRBD2 (6 bases). Trimming pared 2 bases from V and 2 bases from J, leaving 12 bases between. Germline values: CDR1 MNHEY, CDR2 SMNVEV (reference sequence). The CDR3 has 16 residues. As DNA, the CDR3 is TGTGCCAGCAGTTTAGGCTGGGGACTTAACACCGGGGAGCTGTTTTTT. Residues: CASSLGWGLNTGELFF.

Concerning this clone itself: The same CDR3 arises from other DNA sequences in this sample as well. V usage is TRBV5-4 and J usage is TRBJ2-7; 8 bases are a match to TRBD1. CDR1 is SGHNT and CDR2 is YYREEE in the germline V gene (reference sequence). J lost 4 bases, V lost 4 bases, and 7 bases had no gene match. This CDR3 comprises 14 residues. As DNA, the CDR3 is TGTGCCAGCAGCCAAGGACAGGGTCGGTACGAGCAGTACTTC. Translated: CASSQGQGRYEQYF.

The J gene is TRBJ1-2, the V gene TRBV6-5; 8 bases align to TRBD1. Trimming removed 5 bases from V and 5 bases from J; junction bases left unmatched: 7. This CDR3 region has 14 residues. Germline values: CDR1 MNHEY, CDR2 SVGAGI. The CDR3 is CASSTRDRTYGYTF. As DNA, the CDR3 is TGTGCCAGCAGTACCCGGGACAGGACGTATGGCTACACCTTC.

The V and J genes are TRBV2 and TRBJ2-2; 10 bases are a match to TRBD1. Losses at the gene ends were 1 base for V and 6 bases for J; bases not matched to a gene: 5. Germline loops: CDR1 SNHLY, CDR2 FYNNEI. The CDR3 loop spans 16 amino acids. The CDR3 region is CASSEERTGGSGELFF. CDR3 in DNA: TGTGCCAGCAGTGAAGAGAGGACAGGGGGATCCGGGGAGCTGTTTTTT.